The entry below gives a single T cell receptor (beta chain) sequence along with its context. The antigen is not known. With 5 bases removed from V and 0 bases from J, the gap between germline ends came to 11 bases. This CDR3 has 14 residues. Germline CDR1 reads SGHTA; CDR2 reads FQGNSA. PCR amplification relied on 60 Vbeta primers (plus 13 Jbeta primers). The assay was immunoSEQ multiplex PCR, and TCRdb's table has in-frame clones only and misses some. The repertoire holds approximately 100,000 clones, with 60% to 80% as singletons. The source of the sample is a study of cytomegalovirus exposure and HLA in healthy donors. General study findings and limits: Some V segments could not be told apart, so they were left out, TRBV6-2 and TRBV6-3 among them. According to an earlier analysis, most TCR beta V segments yielded productive rearrangements about 90% or about 30% of the time.

Sequenced sample: PBMCs. The chain joins TRBV7-2 to TRBJ2-7; D may be TRBD2 (6 bases). This TCR was recovered from a woman under 30 in good health and CMV-seropositive. CDR3 sequence reads: CASSPPGLSYEQYF. CDR3 nucleotide sequence: TGTGCCAGCAGCCCACCGGGACTCTCCTACGAGCAGTACTTC.